The 25 T cell receptor beta chains listed next were all sequenced from one sample in a study of T cells in Graves' hyperthyroidism and ophthalmopathy. Amplified TCR beta CDR3 regions derived from RNA transcripts. A first-round RT-PCR of the TCR CDR3 used the HTBI primer set. Using its own MiXCR run on the multiplex PCR reads, TCRdb lists one record per CDR3 protein. The sample has fewer than 600,000 distinct CDR3 sequences; approximately 14% are singletons. Sequencing was carried out using blood. These receptors all stem from a woman aged 40 to 50 with Graves' hyperthyroidism.

This clonotype was recorded only once. The chain combines TRBV7-9 with TRBJ1-4; possibly TRBD1 for D (6 bases). Germline lookup yields CDR1 SEHNR and CDR2 FQNEAQ (reference sequence). Trimming took 4 bases from V and 1 from J, leaving 13 bases between them. CDR3 length: 16 residues. CDR3 in DNA: TGTGCCAGCAGCTCCTGGAACAGGGAAACTAATGAAAAACTGTTTTTT. Encoded protein: CASSSWNRETNEKLFF.

This clonotype was counted at least ten times. This chain connects TRBV11-3 to TRBJ2-1; no clear D gene. The germline CDR1 and CDR2 sequences are SGHNT and YENEEA. The CDR3 is 13 residues long. Trimming pared 0 bases from V and 5 bases from J, leaving 5 bases between. CDR3 coding DNA: TGTGCCAGCAGCTTAGATGGGAACAATGAGCAGTTCTTC. Amino acid sequence: CASSLDGNNEQFF.

This clonotype was seen ten or more times. The chain combines TRBV7-2 with TRBJ2-1, with 13 bases aligning to TRBD2. The CDR3 sequence is 19 residues long. Germline-derived CDR1 and CDR2 are SGHTA and FQGNSA. The J segment lost 7 bases and the V segment lost 0 bases, leaving 12 bases of the junction unmatched. This chain's CDR3 is CASSLAGGLTSGRLNEQFF. DNA for the CDR3: TGTGCCAGCAGCTTAGCGGGGGGGTTGACTAGCGGGAGGTTAAATGAGCAGTTCTTC.

This clonotype was observed at least ten times. The chain carries TRBV7-3 and TRBJ2-1, with 11 positions matching TRBD2. The CDR3 is 17 amino acids. V shed 1 base and J 5 bases; nucleotides not matched to a gene: 7. Germline-derived CDR1 and CDR2 are SGHTA and FQGTGA. The CDR3 sequence is CASSLIPTSGMDNEQFF. DNA for the CDR3: TGTGCCAGCAGCTTAATTCCGACTAGCGGGATGGACAATGAGCAGTTCTTC.

This clonotype was seen more than once but under ten times. The chain uses TRBV14 and TRBJ2-7, with 7 positions matching TRBD2. This CDR3 spans 15 amino acids. Trimming removed 2 bases from V and 0 bases from J; junction bases left unmatched: 4. Germline V lookup: CDR1 SGHDN, CDR2 FVKESK. This CDR3 reads CASSQTAGPSYEQYF. For the CDR3, the DNA is TGTGCCAGCAGCCAAACAGCGGGACCCTCCTACGAGCAGTACTTC.

This clonotype showed up many times. The V call is TRBV18, the J call TRBJ2-5; possible D gene TRBD2, 5 bases. V dropped 2 bases and J dropped 4 bases, with 11 bases sitting between them. This CDR3 has 14 residues. Germline CDR1 reads KGHSH; CDR2 reads LQKENI. In DNA, the CDR3 is TGTGCCAGCTCACCAAACGAAGGAGGAGAGACCCAGTACTTC. Its translation: CASSPNEGGETQYF.

Points on this clonotype: A much larger clone lies one base from this, so it may be a read error. The CDR3 DNA reads as TGTGCCAGCAGCGTAGAAACTGGCGGTCGCACAGATACGCAGTATTTT. It codes for CASSVETGGRTDTQYF. The V call is TRBV9, the J call TRBJ2-3; no firm D call. Deletions cut 0 bases from V and 1 base from J, with 12 bases between. There are 16 residues in the CDR3. Germline V gives CDR1 SGDLS, CDR2 YYNGEE.

This clonotype has at least ten counts. This CDR3 reads CATRWSSVTEQYF. CDR3 nucleotide sequence: TGTGCCACCCGCTGGAGTAGCGTAACCGAGCAGTACTTC. The chain has TRBV27 and TRBJ2-7; maybe TRBD2 (5 bases). V lost 10 bases and J 6 bases, leaving 19 bases between the germline ends. The CDR3 loop spans 13 amino acids. Germline assignment: CDR1 MNHEY and CDR2 SMNVEV (reference sequence).

There are many counts of this clonotype. The CDR3 loop is CASSQQWGRTDTQYF. The CDR3 DNA reads TGTGCCAGCAGCCAACAATGGGGTAGGACAGATACGCAGTATTTT. The V and J genes are TRBV7-2 and TRBJ2-3; D is uncertain. Germline V gives CDR1 SGHTA, CDR2 FQGNSA. Trimming left V 5 bases short and J 3 bases short, with 15 bases between. CDR3 length equals 15 residues.

The chain links TRBV6-6 to TRBJ2-7; the match to TRBD2 covers 12 bases. CDR1 and CDR2 (germline): MNHNY, SVGAGI (reference sequence). J gave up 0 bases and V 6 bases, and 9 bases lay outside the gene matches. This CDR3 comprises 17 residues. The CDR3 region has the DNA TGTGCCAGCAGACTCGGGCCGGGACTAGCGGGCTCCTACGAGCAGTACTTC. Amino acid sequence: CASRLGPGLAGSYEQYF.

Many counts were recorded for this clonotype. The chain recombines TRBV6-1 with TRBJ2-7, with 10 bases lining up with TRBD2. With 3 bases clipped from V and 0 bases from J, the junction kept 5 bases outside the gene matches. This CDR3 spans 16 amino acids. Looked up from germline, CDR1 is MNHNS and CDR2 is SASEGT. The CDR3 region is CASSEEAGGPSYEQYF. DNA of the CDR3: TGTGCCAGCAGTGAGGAAGCGGGAGGGCCCTCCTACGAGCAGTACTTC.

This clonotype showed up many times. This chain joins TRBV5-1 and TRBJ2-2; unclear D gene. CDR1 and CDR2 (germline): SGHRS, YFSETQ. V was clipped by 0 bases and J by 6 bases, with 6 bases between them. The CDR3 is 13 residues long. In DNA, the CDR3 is TGCGCCAGCAGCTTGGACTGGTCCGGGGAGCTGTTTTTT. This gives the protein CASSLDWSGELFF.

This clonotype was seen ten or more times. The chain links TRBV6-1 to TRBJ1-5, with a possible D match to TRBD1 (6 bases). The V gene lost 3 bases and the J gene lost 1 base, with 13 bases spanning the gap. The CDR3 totals 16 residues. The germline V gene has CDR1 MNHNS and CDR2 SASEGT. CDR3 protein: CASSDSGTFSNQPQHF. CDR3 nucleotides: TGTGCCAGCAGTGATTCCGGGACATTCAGCAATCAGCCCCAGCATTTT.

The chain joins TRBV24-1 to TRBJ2-7, with TRBD1 matching 7 bases. The CDR3 sequence is 16 residues long. With 4 bases clipped from V and 3 bases from J, the junction kept 11 bases outside the gene matches. Germline CDR1 KGHDR, CDR2 SFDVKD. CDR3 sequence (DNA): TGTGCCACCAGTGACAAAGGGACAGCTACCTACTACGAGCAGTACTTC. Translation gives CATSDKGTATYYEQYF.

This clonotype was recorded at least ten times. V usage is TRBV6-2 or TRBV6-3 and J usage is TRBJ2-1; perhaps TRBD2 as D (6 bases). The ends were cut back, 5 bases at V and 6 bases at J, with 11 bases in the middle. Germline CDR1 MNHEY, CDR2 SVGEGT. The CDR3 runs 13 residues. DNA for the CDR3: TGTGCCAGCAGTCCCCTTAGCGGCAATGAGCAGTTCTTC. It translates to CASSPLSGNEQFF.

This clonotype appeared many times. The rearrangement uses TRBV6-6 and TRBJ1-6, with a possible D match to TRBD1 (5 bases). The germline V gene encodes CDR1 MNHNY and CDR2 SVGAGI (reference sequence). The germline V and J ends were trimmed by 0 bases and 6 bases, with 12 bases remaining between them. CDR3 length equals 16 residues. CDR3 region: CASSYSRGHLNSPLHF. In DNA, the CDR3 is TGTGCCAGCAGTTACTCGAGGGGTCACCTTAATTCACCCCTCCACTTT.

This clonotype was observed many times. The CDR3 nucleotides are TGTGCCAGCAGCTTATTGGCAGAAAATTCACCCCTCCACTTT. It specifies CASSLLAENSPLHF. The chain combines TRBV7-9 with TRBJ1-6; D remains unclear. This CDR3 has 14 amino acids. CDR1 and CDR2 (germline): SEHNR, FQNEAQ (reference sequence). V dropped 2 bases and J dropped 7 bases, with 9 bases sitting between them.

CDR3 coding DNA: TGCGCCAGCAGCCTGGGGGGTCAGATTTACAATGAGCAGTTCTTC. Its translation is CASSLGGQIYNEQFF. This rearrangement joins TRBV4-1 to TRBJ2-1; TRBD2 might be the D (6 bases). V gave up 4 bases and J gave up 4 bases, with 14 bases separating them. The V gene's germline CDR1 is MGHRA and CDR2 YSYEKL. The CDR3 length is 15 residues.

As to this clonotype: This may be a read error: a much more frequent sequence differs by one nucleotide. The rearrangement links TRBV2 to TRBJ1-1, with unresolved D. Germline V gene data show CDR1 as SNHLY and CDR2 as FYNNEI. This CDR3 region has 12 residues. CDR3 protein: CVKGTTNTEAFF. The CDR3 nucleotides read TGTGTAAAGGGCACGACGAACACTGAAGCTTTCTTT. Complete variable domain (other parts from reference TRBV2 and TRBJ1-1): EPEVTQTPSHQVTQMGQEVILRCVPISNHLYFYWYRQILGQKVEFLVSFYNNEISEKSEIFDDQFSVERPDGSNFTLKIRSTKLEDSAMYFCVKGTTNTEAFFGQGTRLTVV.

In this sample, this clonotype turned up many times. Written as DNA, the CDR3 is TGTGCCACCAGTGCGGAGGGGCCCCAAGAGACCCAGTACTTC. Residues: CATSAEGPQETQYF. V is TRBV15 and J is TRBJ2-5; D may be TRBD2 (6 bases). This CDR3 contains 14 residues. With 6 bases removed from V and 1 base from J, the gap between germline ends came to 12 bases. CDR1 and CDR2 from the germline V gene are LNHNV and YYDKDF (reference sequence).

In its sample, this clonotype was seen many times. This chain connects TRBV2 to TRBJ2-5, with 10 bases fitting TRBD2. The V gene end was trimmed by 7 bases and the J gene end by 4 bases; junction bases not matched to a gene: 12. There are 16 residues in the CDR3. Germline CDR1 and CDR2: SNHLY and FYNNEI. DNA of the CDR3: TGTGCCAGCATAGAGAATCTAGCGGGAGTAATAGAGACCCAGTACTTC. This translates into CASIENLAGVIETQYF.

This clonotype was found many times. The V call is TRBV18, the J call TRBJ2-7; no clear D. Germline V gene lookup returns CDR1 KGHSH and CDR2 LQKENI. The CDR3 runs to 14 residues. With 0 bases removed from V and 0 bases from J, the gap between germline ends came to 6 bases. The CDR3 loop reads CASSPPAHSYEQYF. DNA of the CDR3: TGTGCCAGCTCACCACCGGCACACTCCTACGAGCAGTACTTC.

This clonotype was recorded many times. The rearrangement uses TRBV11-2 and TRBJ2-2; the D gene is possibly TRBD2 (6 bases). Trimming removed 8 bases at V and 2 bases at J, with 9 bases between. CDR3 length: 13 amino acids. CDR1 is SGHAT and CDR2 is FQNNGV in the germline V gene. CDR3 residues: CASRDSNTGELFF. The CDR3 bases are TGTGCCAGCCGGGACTCTAACACCGGGGAGCTGTTTTTT.

This clonotype was counted a few times. The chain joins TRBV7-2 to TRBJ2-1; the D gene is possibly TRBD1 (5 bases). This CDR3 has 14 residues. V lost 1 base, J lost 15 bases, and 19 bases lay in between. CDR1 is SGHTA and CDR2 is FQGNSA in the germline V gene. The CDR3 nucleotides are TGTGCCAGCAGCTTAGATATCGTGCGGCAGGGCGGGTTCTTC. This gives the protein CASSLDIVRQGGFF.

This clonotype has ten or more counts. V usage is TRBV29-1 and J usage is TRBJ1-1; 9 bases are shared with TRBD1. Germline CDR1 and CDR2: SQVTM and ANQGSEA. V shed 2 bases, J shed 5 bases, and the junction held 6 bases outside the gene matches. CDR3 length: 14 residues. The CDR3 nucleotides are TGCAGCGTTGAACTACAGGGGGCGAAGACTGAAGCTTTCTTT. Protein sequence: CSVELQGAKTEAFF.